The 17 T cell receptor beta chains presented below share a single source sample, sequenced in a study of T-cell reconstitution after alpha-beta-depleted transplantation in children. Molecular barcoding with unique molecular identifiers was used for the TCRbeta library. TCRdb re-called the PCR reads with MiXCR, one entry per CDR3 protein. The profile shows some 200,000 distinct CDR3 sequences, around 8.4% of them singletons. The starting material was PBMCs, mostly from graft donor cells, obtained 360 days after TCRalphabeta/CD19-depleted stem cell transplant. The receptor source for this set is a male patient between 2 and 15 years old who had a stem cell transplant for acute myeloid leukemia, so the T cells may come from the graft donor.

This clonotype was seen ten or more times. V usage is TRBV24-1 and J usage is TRBJ2-2; D ambiguous. The CDR3 length is 14 residues. Germline CDR1 and CDR2: KGHDR and SFDVKD. The V gene lost 4 bases and the J gene lost 1 base, with 6 bases spanning the gap. The CDR3 sequence is CATSDLQNTGELFF. CDR3 nucleotides: TGTGCCACCAGTGACCTCCAGAACACCGGGGAGCTGTTTTTT.

CDR3 sequence reads: CASSPPGQSSTDTQYF. The CDR3 region has the DNA TGTGCCAGCAGTCCTCCGGGACAAAGCAGCACAGATACGCAGTATTTT. V usage is TRBV25-1 and J usage is TRBJ2-3; TRBD1 is a possible D gene (6 bases). Germline values: CDR1 MGHDK, CDR2 SYGVNS. V lost 5 bases and J lost 0, with 15 bases in between. CDR3 size: 16 residues.

This clonotype was seen at least ten times. This rearrangement joins TRBV15 to TRBJ2-1, with 8 bases lining up with TRBD2. J gave up 4 bases and V 3 bases, and 11 bases lay outside the gene matches. This CDR3 contains 17 residues. CDR1 and CDR2 (germline): LNHNV, YYDKDF (reference sequence). DNA for the CDR3: TGTGCCACCAGCAGGGGTTTTACTAGCGGCCCGTACAATGAGCAGTTCTTC. Protein: CATSRGFTSGPYNEQFF.

At least ten counts were recorded for this clonotype. This chain uses TRBV6-6 with TRBJ2-7; 7 nucleotides line up with TRBD1. Looked up from germline, CDR1 is MNHNY and CDR2 is SVGAGI (reference sequence). The CDR3 spans 12 residues. Losses at the gene ends were 8 bases for V and 2 bases for J; bases not matched to a gene: 3. CDR3 coding DNA: TGTGCCAGCGGGACAGTGACCTACGAGCAGTACTTC. Protein sequence: CASGTVTYEQYF.

There are many counts of this clonotype. The chain is built from TRBV20-1 and TRBJ2-2; D ambiguous. Trimming took off 5 bases at V and 5 bases at J, with 12 bases between the two ends. This CDR3 comprises 13 residues. In germline, CDR1 is DFQATT, CDR2 SNEGSKA (reference sequence). The CDR3 protein is CSAPALRTGELFF. CDR3 nucleotides: TGCAGTGCTCCAGCCTTACGGACCGGGGAGCTGTTTTTT.

This clonotype was seen just once. The CDR3 spells CASSLAPSWDYEQYF. DNA for the CDR3: TGCGCCAGCAGCTTGGCTCCCTCCTGGGACTACGAGCAGTACTTC. This sequence joins TRBV5-1 and TRBJ2-7; D gene ambiguous. V was pared by 0 bases and J by 3 bases, with 13 bases between. CDR1 is SGHRS and CDR2 is YFSETQ in the germline V gene. This CDR3 has 15 amino acids.

This clonotype was seen ten or more times. As DNA, the CDR3 is TGTGCCACCAGCGAAACCTTCAAGGTTTTCTCCTACGAGCAGTACGTC. Protein product: CATSETFKVFSYEQYV. The V and J genes are TRBV15 and TRBJ2-7; no clear D. The CDR3 extends over 16 amino acids. The germline V gene has CDR1 LNHNV and CDR2 YYDKDF (reference sequence). Trimming took 5 bases from V and 0 from J, leaving 17 bases between them.

The table lists this clonotype with a few counts. The V call is TRBV19, the J call TRBJ2-1; D is possibly TRBD1 (5 bases). This CDR3 region has 14 residues. Germline V CDR1 and CDR2: LNHDA, SQIVND (reference sequence). V was trimmed by 2 bases and J by 9 bases, leaving 14 bases between them. CDR3: CASSIRGQGGEQFF. CDR3 DNA sequence: TGTGCCAGTAGTATACGTGGGCAGGGTGGTGAGCAGTTCTTC.

This clonotype showed up many times. V gene TRBV25-1 combines with J gene TRBJ1-3, with 7 bases matching TRBD1. Trimming removed 1 base from V and 0 bases from J; junction bases left unmatched: 6. This CDR3 comprises 17 residues. In germline, CDR1 is MGHDK, CDR2 SYGVNS. The CDR3 DNA sequence: TGTGCCAGCAGTGAATTCCCCGGGACAGCCTCTGGAAACACCATATATTTT. This gives the protein CASSEFPGTASGNTIYF.

This clonotype came up many times. The chain combines TRBV4-1 with TRBJ2-3; D may be TRBD1 (6 bases). There are 14 residues in the CDR3. Trimming removed 3 bases at V and 7 bases at J, with 14 bases between. The germline CDR1 and CDR2 sequences are MGHRA and YSYEKL. The CDR3 spells CASSQYREKNTQYF. As DNA, the CDR3 is TGCGCCAGCAGCCAGTACAGGGAGAAGAATACGCAGTATTTT.

This clonotype showed up many times. The chain links TRBV2 to TRBJ2-7, with TRBD1 matching over 7 bases. Germline loops: CDR1 SNHLY, CDR2 FYNNEI. The CDR3 totals 14 residues. Trimming cost V 5 bases and J 2 bases; bases outside gene matches: 6. The CDR3 sequence is CASSRQGRAYEQYV. The CDR3 nucleotides read TGTGCCAGCAGTCGACAGGGACGGGCCTACGAGCAGTACGTC.

The chain recombines TRBV29-1 with TRBJ2-7, with D tentatively TRBD1 (6 bases). The germline gives CDR1 SQVTM, CDR2 ANQGSEA. The CDR3 covers 12 residues. The DNA for the CDR3 is TGCAGTGCGACGGCAGGGGCAGGGGAGCAGTACGTC. Translation: CSATAGAGEQYV.

This clonotype was found many times. The chain links TRBV24-1 to TRBJ2-2, with D uncertain. Germline CDR1 KGHDR, CDR2 SFDVKD. CDR3 length: 18 residues. V was shortened by 5 bases and J by 4 bases, with 22 bases between the two germline ends. CDR3: CATSASPRSSLSTGELFF. The DNA of the CDR3 is TGTGCCACCAGTGCGTCCCCCCGGTCAAGCTTGAGCACCGGGGAGCTGTTTTTT.

This clonotype was seen a handful of times. The DNA for the CDR3 is TGTGCCAGCAGACACGGGACTCGGCAGTTCTTC. Translation gives CASRHGTRQFF. The chain carries TRBV6-6 and TRBJ2-1, with TRBD2 as a possible D gene (6 bases). The CDR3 has 11 amino acids. The V end was cut by 6 bases, the J end by 12 bases, with 12 bases between. Germline loops: CDR1 MNHNY, CDR2 SVGAGI (reference sequence).

The chain recombines TRBV2 with TRBJ1-1; D is unresolved. The V gene lost 7 bases and the J gene lost 3 bases, with 12 bases spanning the gap. The CDR3 is 13 residues long. Germline assignment: CDR1 SNHLY and CDR2 FYNNEI. Here the CDR3 DNA reads TGTGCCAGCATAAAGACACTCTACACTGAAGCTTTCTTT. It translates to CASIKTLYTEAFF.

This clonotype has at least ten counts. J is TRBJ2-1 and V is TRBV27; 8 nucleotides match TRBD2. V gave up 6 bases and J gave up 0 bases; unmatched junction bases: 7. Germline V gene sequence: CDR1 MNHEY, CDR2 SMNVEV (reference sequence). The CDR3 length is 16 residues. In nucleotides, the CDR3 is TGTGCCAGCAGCCCGAGGACTAGCTTCTCCTACAATGAGCAGTTCTTC. Amino acids: CASSPRTSFSYNEQFF.

This clonotype has only a few counts. CDR3 loop: CAISEERVGQPQHF. The CDR3 DNA reads TGTGCCATCAGTGAAGAGAGGGTCGGTCAGCCCCAGCATTTT. V usage is TRBV10-3 and J usage is TRBJ1-5; D call uncertain. Between the trimmed V and J ends, which lost 3 bases and 6 bases, there was a span of 12 bases. Germline V gene lookup returns CDR1 ENHRY and CDR2 SYGVKD. CDR3 length: 14 residues.